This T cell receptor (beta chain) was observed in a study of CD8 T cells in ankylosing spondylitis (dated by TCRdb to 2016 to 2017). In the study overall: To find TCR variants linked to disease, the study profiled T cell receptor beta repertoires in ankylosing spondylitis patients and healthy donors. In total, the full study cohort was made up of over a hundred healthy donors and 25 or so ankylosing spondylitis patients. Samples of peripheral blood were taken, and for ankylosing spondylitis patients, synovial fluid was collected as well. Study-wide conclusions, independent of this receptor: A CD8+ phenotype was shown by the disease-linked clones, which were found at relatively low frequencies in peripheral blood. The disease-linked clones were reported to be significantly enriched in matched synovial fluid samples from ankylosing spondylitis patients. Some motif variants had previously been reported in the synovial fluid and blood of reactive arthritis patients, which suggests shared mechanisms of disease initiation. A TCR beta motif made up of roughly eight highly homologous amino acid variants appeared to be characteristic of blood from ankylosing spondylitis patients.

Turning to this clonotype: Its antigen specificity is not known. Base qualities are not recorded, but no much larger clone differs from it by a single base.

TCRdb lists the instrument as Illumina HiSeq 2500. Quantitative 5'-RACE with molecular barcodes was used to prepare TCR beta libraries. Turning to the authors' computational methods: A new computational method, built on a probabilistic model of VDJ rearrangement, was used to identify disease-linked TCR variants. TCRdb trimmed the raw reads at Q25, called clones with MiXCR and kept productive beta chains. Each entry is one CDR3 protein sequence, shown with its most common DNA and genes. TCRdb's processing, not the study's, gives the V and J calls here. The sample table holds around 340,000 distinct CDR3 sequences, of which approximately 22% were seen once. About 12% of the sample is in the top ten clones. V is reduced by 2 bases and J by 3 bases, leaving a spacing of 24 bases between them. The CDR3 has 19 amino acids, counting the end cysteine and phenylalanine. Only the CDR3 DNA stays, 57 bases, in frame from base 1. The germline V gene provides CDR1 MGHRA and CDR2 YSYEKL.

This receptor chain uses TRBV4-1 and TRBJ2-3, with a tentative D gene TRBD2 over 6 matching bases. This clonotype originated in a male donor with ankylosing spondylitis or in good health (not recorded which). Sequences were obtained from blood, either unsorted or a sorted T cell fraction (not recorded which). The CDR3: CASSQSGKHGVGRTDTQYF. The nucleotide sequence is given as TGCGCCAGCAGCCAATCCGGGAAACACGGGGTAGGGAGGACAGATACGCAGTATTTT.